This T cell receptor beta chain was profiled in a study of early T cells in non-severe SARS-CoV-2 infection. Across the study: Sequencing was performed on bulk RNA from unsorted whole blood, leaving chains unpaired.

CDR1 and CDR2 from the germline V gene are SGHNT and YYREEE (reference sequence). The CDR3 sequence is 16 residues long. Trimming took off 3 bases at V and 5 bases at J, with 18 bases between the two ends. This clonotype was seen more than once but under ten times. TCRdb called the 5' RACE reads again in MiXCR, with one record for every CDR3 protein. The table shows tens of thousands of distinct CDR3 sequences, with approximately 5.8% occurring only once. The receptor was isolated from an adult who was a healthcare worker with PCR-confirmed SARS-CoV-2 infection or an uninfected control (not recorded which). The sample consisted of whole blood. The chain recombines TRBV5-4 with TRBJ2-1, with D perhaps TRBD2 (6 bases). In DNA form, the CDR3 reads TGTGCCAGCAGCTCGCGGCTAGCGAGGAGTGACAATGAGCAGTTCTTC. Its protein product is CASSSRLARSDNEQFF.